These 13 T cell receptor beta chains were all obtained from the same sample, sequenced in a study of CD8+ T cells in alopecia areata. Sequencing used cDNA as its template, made by extracting RNA and reverse transcribing it. The assay was immunoSEQ multiplex PCR, and TCRdb's table has in-frame clones only and misses some. The profile covers 120,000 to 150,000 clones, with 85% to 90% appearing a single time and approximately 16% taken by the ten largest. Sequenced here: CD8+ T cells sorted from blood, sampled at week 0. All receptors derive from a human donor with alopecia areata.

V is TRBV2 and J is TRBJ2-4, with no clear D. CDR3 length: 12 amino acids. The ends were cut back, 3 bases at V and 8 bases at J, with 8 bases in the middle. Germline-derived CDR1 and CDR2 are SNHLY and FYNNEI. CDR3 sequence: CASSDLSYIQYF. The CDR3, as DNA: TGTGCCAGCAGTGACCTCAGTTACATTCAGTACTTC.

CDR3 residues: CASSPLWDYEQYF. The DNA for the CDR3 is TGTGCCAGCAGTCCACTCTGGGACTACGAGCAGTACTTC. V is TRBV27 and J is TRBJ2-7; D gene ambiguous. Trimming shortened V by 5 bases and J by 3 bases, and 11 bases separated the two germline ends. The CDR3 is 13 residues long. The germline V gene has CDR1 MNHEY and CDR2 SMNVEV (reference sequence).

For the CDR3, the DNA is TGTGCCAGCAGCTTAGCGGTGGAAACCTACGAGCAGTACTTC. Translated, it gives CASSLAVETYEQYF. V and J are TRBV11-1 and TRBJ2-7; D gene ambiguous. The CDR3 has 14 residues. Trimming removed 0 bases from V and 2 bases from J, with 8 bases in between. Germline CDR1 reads SGHAT; CDR2 reads FQDESV (reference sequence).

The chain combines TRBV5-1 with TRBJ2-1, with D tentatively TRBD2 (6 bases). The CDR3 is 14 residues long. From germline, CDR1 is SGHRS and CDR2 YFSETQ. V was trimmed by 4 bases and J by 7 bases, leaving 15 bases between them. As DNA, the CDR3 is TGCGCCAGCAGCCTGTGGGACTTCGGGAATGAGCAGTTCTTC. Protein sequence: CASSLWDFGNEQFF.

CDR3 loop: CASRFRDGAYNEQFF. DNA for the CDR3: TGTGCCAGCAGATTCCGGGACGGCGCCTACAATGAGCAGTTCTTC. V usage is TRBV13 and J usage is TRBJ2-1; either TRBD1 or TRBD2 may supply D (5 bases each). V lost 6 bases and J 2 bases, leaving 14 bases between the germline ends. The CDR3 totals 15 residues. The germline V gene has CDR1 PRHDT and CDR2 FYEKMQ (reference sequence).

V usage is TRBV2 and J usage is TRBJ2-7; D assignment may be TRBD1 or TRBD2 (6 bases each). Germline V gene sequence: CDR1 SNHLY, CDR2 FYNNEI. The CDR3 covers 10 residues. Between the trimmed V and J ends, which lost 4 bases and 12 bases, there was a span of 10 bases. CDR3 in DNA: TGTGCCAGCAGTGGAAGGGGGGTGTACTTC. Protein: CASSGRGVYF.

J is TRBJ2-2 and V is TRBV7-9, with unresolved D. This CDR3 is 14 amino acids long. Trimming left V 5 bases short and J 7 bases short, with 14 bases between. Looked up from germline, CDR1 is SEHNR and CDR2 is FQNEAQ (reference sequence). As DNA, the CDR3 is TGTGCCAGCAGCGTGGACCCAGGCAACGGGGAGCTGTTTTTT. This sequence encodes CASSVDPGNGELFF.

The rearrangement uses TRBV19 and TRBJ2-7; D is perhaps TRBD2 (5 bases). The germline gives CDR1 LNHDA, CDR2 SQIVND (reference sequence). V lost 6 bases, J lost 0 bases, and 9 bases lay in between. This CDR3 spans 13 amino acids. This chain's CDR3 is CASSEGRSYEQYF. CDR3 nucleotides: TGTGCCAGTAGCGAGGGCCGCTCCTACGAGCAGTACTTC.

The chain recombines TRBV13 with TRBJ2-7; no reliable D call. Germline values: CDR1 PRHDT, CDR2 FYEKMQ (reference sequence). Between the trimmed V and J ends, which lost 5 bases and 7 bases, there was a span of 12 bases. This CDR3 is built from 12 residues. The CDR3 nucleotides read TGTGCCAGCAGCGTGACGAGTGAGGAGCAGTACTTC. Encoded protein: CASSVTSEEQYF.

The chain combines TRBV4-1 with TRBJ1-4; 7 bases are a match to TRBD1. Germline trimming cut 4 bases from V and 7 bases from J; bases unmatched to any gene: 3. The CDR3 runs to 13 residues. Germline CDR1 is MGHRA and CDR2 is YSYEKL. The CDR3 coding sequence is TGCGCCAGCAGCCCCGGACAGGTTGAAAAACTGTTTTTT. This translates into CASSPGQVEKLFF.

In this sample, this clone turned up once. The chain combines TRBV12-5 with TRBJ1-4; TRBD1 aligns across 7 bases. The junction had 7 bases not matched to a gene; V was cut back by 3 bases and J by 3 bases. This CDR3 has 16 amino acids. The V gene's germline CDR1 is LGHNT and CDR2 FRNRAP. CDR3 region: CASGFDRVSPNEKLFF. CDR3 bases: TGTGCTAGTGGTTTTGACAGGGTGAGCCCTAATGAAAAACTGTTTTTT.

CDR3 sequence (DNA): TGCGCCAGCAGCCCGGGACAGGGCAATGAGCAGTTCTTC. This encodes CASSPGQGNEQFF. This sequence joins TRBV4-1 and TRBJ2-1, with 9 bases lining up with TRBD1. The J segment lost 6 bases and the V segment lost 4 bases, leaving 1 base of the junction unmatched. CDR1 and CDR2 from the germline V gene are MGHRA and YSYEKL. The CDR3 sequence is 13 residues long.

The V and J genes are TRBV2 and TRBJ2-3, with a weak D call TRBD1 (5 bases). The ends were cut back, 8 bases at V and 5 bases at J, with 17 bases in the middle. The CDR3 has 14 residues. Germline V gene lookup returns CDR1 SNHLY and CDR2 FYNNEI. The CDR3 here is CASPPRGRQDTQYF. Here the CDR3 DNA reads TGTGCCAGCCCCCCAAGGGGCAGACAAGATACGCAGTATTTT.